This T cell receptor beta chain emerged from a study of T cells in Graves' hyperthyroidism and ophthalmopathy. Findings of the study overall: From stable hyperthyroidism, ophthalmopathy was set apart by a 13 V-J model.

What was amplified from RNA transcripts were TCR beta CDR3 regions. The HTBI primer set drove a first-round RT-PCR of the TCR CDR3. MiXCR, run by TCRdb on the multiplex PCR reads, gives a single entry per CDR3 protein. The sample lists a few hundred thousand distinct CDR3 sequences, around 46% occurring once. The germline V and J ends were trimmed by 3 bases and 2 bases, with 10 bases remaining between them. This CDR3 region has 13 residues. Germline values: CDR1 DFQATT, CDR2 SNEGSKA (reference sequence). This clonotype was detected many times. The antigen is undetermined. Hyperthyroidism had been newly diagnosed in patients aged 18 to 65, and its duration was under 2 months.

The sequence was obtained from a woman between 18 and 29 years old with Graves' hyperthyroidism. The chain uses TRBV20-1 and TRBJ1-2; possible D gene TRBD1, 6 bases. The sequencing input was peripheral blood or thyroid tissue (not recorded which). CDR3 sequence (DNA): TGCAGTGCTAGGAATACAGGGAACTATGGCTACACCTTC. Amino acids: CSARNTGNYGYTF.